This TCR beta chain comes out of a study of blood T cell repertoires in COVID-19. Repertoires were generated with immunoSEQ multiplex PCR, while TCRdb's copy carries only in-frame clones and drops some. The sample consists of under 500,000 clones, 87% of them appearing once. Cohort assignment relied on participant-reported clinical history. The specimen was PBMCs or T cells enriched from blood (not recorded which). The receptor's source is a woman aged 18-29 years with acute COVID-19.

This chain's CDR3 is CASSISPFSPLHF. The CDR3 DNA reads as TGTGCCAGTAGTATCTCCCCGTTCTCCCCCCTCCACTTT. The chain recombines TRBV19 with TRBJ1-6; D gene unclear. Germline-derived CDR1 and CDR2 are LNHDA and SQIVND (reference sequence). The CDR3 is made up of 13 amino acids. The V end lost 3 bases, the J end lost 13 bases, and 13 bases lay between the germline ends.